Following are 15 T cell receptor beta chains from one sample sequenced in a study of T cells expressing NK-cell markers. One entry per CDR3 protein, without DNA, is what TCRdb gives after re-calling the 5' RACE reads. This repertoire comprises around 470,000 distinct CDR3 sequences; its ten largest clones make up approximately 1.5%. The sequencing sample was made of blood T cells: a sorted CD56 or NKG2C T cell subset, CD4+ or CD8+ T cells, or bulk PBMC T cells (not recorded which). The receptors come from a woman in her forties or fifties in good health.

The gene calls are TRBV3-1 and TRBJ1-2; the D gene TCRdb calls, TRBD1, cannot be checked with no DNA. The CDR3 is 15 amino acids. CDR1 LGHDT and CDR2 YNNKEL come from the germline V gene (reference sequence). The chain's CDR3 is CASSQVFGGNYGYTF.

The chain is built from TRBV12-3 or TRBV12-4 and TRBJ2-5; there is no DNA to check the TCRdb D call of TRBD1. The CDR3 is made up of 14 amino acids. CDR3 loop: CASSPLTGSKTQYF.

This chain links TRBV24-1 with TRBJ2-1; the TCRdb D gene call, TRBD1, has no DNA to confirm it. The CDR3 has 18 amino acids. Germline CDR1 and CDR2: KGHDR and SFDVKD. CDR3 protein: CATSGLKAQGSSYNEQFF.

V gene TRBV4-1 combines with J gene TRBJ1-1. The CDR3 runs 15 residues. Germline loops: CDR1 MGHRA, CDR2 YSYEKL. CDR3 sequence: CASSPAALMNTEAFF.

CDR3 region: CASSFSQTVNTEAFF. The V gene is TRBV7-8, the J gene TRBJ1-1. The CDR3 contains 15 residues. The V gene's germline CDR1 is SGHVS and CDR2 FQNEAQ.

The chain's CDR3 is CATSFGSWAGELFF. This chain joins TRBV15 and TRBJ2-2. This CDR3 is 14 amino acids long. Germline loops: CDR1 LNHNV, CDR2 YYDKDF (reference sequence).

J is TRBJ1-2 and V is TRBV9. Germline CDR1 reads SGDLS; CDR2 reads YYNGEE. The CDR3 extends over 17 amino acids. This CDR3 is CASSGAELGRRFYGYTF. The full variable domain, its missing parts supplied by reference TRBV9 and TRBJ1-2, is DSGVTQTPKHLITATGQRVTLRCSPRSGDLSVYWYQQSLDQGLQFLIQYYNGEERAKGNILERFSAQQFPDLHSELNLSSLELGDSALYFCASSGAELGRRFYGYTFGSGTRLTVV.

This chain joins TRBV15 and TRBJ2-5. Germline assignment: CDR1 LNHNV and CDR2 YYDKDF (reference sequence). The CDR3 is made up of 13 amino acids. The CDR3 region is CATSSQSQETQYF.

The chain has TRBV5-1 and TRBJ2-1. Germline V CDR1 and CDR2: SGHRS, YFSETQ. The CDR3 length is 14 residues. This CDR3 reads CASSLEQRFNEQFF.

This sequence joins TRBV6-5 and TRBJ2-7; TCRdb calls TRBD1, which cannot be checked without DNA. In germline, CDR1 is MNHEY, CDR2 SVGAGI. The CDR3 runs 15 residues. CDR3 amino acids: CASSQTDRGVNEQYF.

This sequence joins TRBV6-6 and TRBJ1-5; TCRdb proposes TRBD1, but this gene call is untestable without DNA. Per germline, CDR1 MNHNY and CDR2 SVGAGI (reference sequence). The CDR3 contains 16 residues. CDR3 sequence reads: CASSQDRVGSNQPQHF.

V gene TRBV5-6 combines with J gene TRBJ1-1; TCRdb designates TRBD1, a call that cannot be tested without DNA. CDR1 SGHDT and CDR2 YYEEEE come from the germline V gene. The CDR3 has 16 amino acids. CDR3: CASSLRGVPLNTEAFF.

This chain connects TRBV5-1 to TRBJ1-2; TCRdb's D call of TRBD1 is untestable without DNA. The CDR3 runs 14 residues. CDR1 and CDR2 (germline): SGHRS, YFSETQ. This chain's CDR3 is CASSLAQGQEGYTF.

The gene calls are TRBV6-5 and TRBJ2-1; TCRdb names TRBD1, which stays unverified in the absence of DNA. From germline, CDR1 is MNHEY and CDR2 SVGAGI. CDR3 length: 14 amino acids. The chain's CDR3 is CASSQSGVWDEQFF.

The rearrangement uses TRBV3-1 and TRBJ2-3; TCRdb gives TRBD2 as the D gene, but with no DNA this cannot be confirmed. The length of the CDR3 is 16 residues. CDR1 is LGHDT, CDR2 YNNKEL, per germline (reference sequence). The CDR3 protein is CASSQVGTSGRNTQYF.